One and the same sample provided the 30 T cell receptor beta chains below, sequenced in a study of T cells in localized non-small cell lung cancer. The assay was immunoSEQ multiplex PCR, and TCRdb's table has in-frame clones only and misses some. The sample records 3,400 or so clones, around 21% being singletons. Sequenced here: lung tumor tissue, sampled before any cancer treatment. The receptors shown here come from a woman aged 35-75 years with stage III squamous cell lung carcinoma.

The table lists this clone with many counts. CDR3 protein: CASSPGMGSGYTF. Here the CDR3 DNA reads TGTGCCAGCAGCCCGGGAATGGGCAGTGGCTACACCTTC. V usage is TRBV7-1 and J usage is TRBJ1-2; D is unresolved. TRBV7-1 qualifies as an ORF whose function is uncertain. CDR3 size: 13 residues. Trimming shortened V by 5 bases and J by 7 bases, and 14 bases separated the two germline ends.

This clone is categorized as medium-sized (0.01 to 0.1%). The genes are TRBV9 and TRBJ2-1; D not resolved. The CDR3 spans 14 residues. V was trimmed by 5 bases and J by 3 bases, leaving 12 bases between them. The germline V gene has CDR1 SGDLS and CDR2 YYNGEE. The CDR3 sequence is CASSEEGRYNEQFF. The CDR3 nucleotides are TGTGCCAGCAGTGAAGAAGGCCGCTACAATGAGCAGTTCTTC.

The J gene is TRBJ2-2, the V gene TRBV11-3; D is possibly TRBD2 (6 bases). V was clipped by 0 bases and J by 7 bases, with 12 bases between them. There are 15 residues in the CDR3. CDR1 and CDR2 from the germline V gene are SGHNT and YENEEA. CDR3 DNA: TGTGCCAGCAGCTTAGATGAGCGGAGGGGCGGGGAGCTGTTTTTT. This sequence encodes CASSLDERRGGELFF.

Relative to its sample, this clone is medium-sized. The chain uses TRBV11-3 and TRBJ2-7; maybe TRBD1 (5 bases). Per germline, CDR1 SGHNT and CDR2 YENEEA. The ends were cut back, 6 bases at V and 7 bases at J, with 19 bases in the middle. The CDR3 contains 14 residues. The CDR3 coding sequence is TGTGCCAGCAGTACAGGACCTTCTTCGCAAGAGCAGTACTTC. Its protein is CASSTGPSSQEQYF.

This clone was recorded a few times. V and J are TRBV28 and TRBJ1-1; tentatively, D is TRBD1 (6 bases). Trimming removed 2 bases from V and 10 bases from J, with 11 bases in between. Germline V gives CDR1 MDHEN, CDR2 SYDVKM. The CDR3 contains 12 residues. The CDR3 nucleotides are TGTGCCAGCAGTTTAGAGGGGGGGAGAGCTTTCTTT. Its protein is CASSLEGGRAFF.

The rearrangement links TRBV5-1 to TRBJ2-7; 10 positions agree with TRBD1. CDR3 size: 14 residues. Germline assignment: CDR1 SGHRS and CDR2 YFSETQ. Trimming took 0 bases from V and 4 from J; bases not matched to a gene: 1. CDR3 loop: CASSLGTGGYEQYF. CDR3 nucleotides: TGCGCCAGCAGCTTGGGGACAGGGGGATACGAGCAGTACTTC.

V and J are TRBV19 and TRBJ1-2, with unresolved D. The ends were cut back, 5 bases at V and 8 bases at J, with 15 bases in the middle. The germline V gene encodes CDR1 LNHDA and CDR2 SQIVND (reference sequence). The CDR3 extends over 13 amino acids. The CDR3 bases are TGTGCCAGTAGTCCCGGGATGATAGAAGGCTACACCTTC. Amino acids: CASSPGMIEGYTF.

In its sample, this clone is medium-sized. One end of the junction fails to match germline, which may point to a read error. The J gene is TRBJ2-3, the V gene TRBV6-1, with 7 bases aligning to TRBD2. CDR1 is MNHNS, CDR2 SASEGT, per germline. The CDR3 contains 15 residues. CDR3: CAISEGAGFTDTQYF. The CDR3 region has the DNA TGTGCCATCAGTGAAGGAGCGGGATTCACAGATACGCAGTATTTT.

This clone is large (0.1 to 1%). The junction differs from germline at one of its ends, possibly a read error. CDR3 residues: CAISIDTSTYEQYF. The CDR3 DNA reads TGTGCCATCAGTATCGACACCTCTACCTACGAGCAGTACTTC. The genes are TRBV6-8 and TRBJ2-7; D is unclear. The CDR3 extends over 14 amino acids. Per the germline V gene, CDR1 is MNHGY and CDR2 is SAAAGT.

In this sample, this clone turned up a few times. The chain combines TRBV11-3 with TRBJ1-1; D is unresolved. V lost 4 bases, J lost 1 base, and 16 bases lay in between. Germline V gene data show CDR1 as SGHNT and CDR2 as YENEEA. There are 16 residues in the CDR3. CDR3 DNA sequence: TGTGCCAGCAGCTACCGCGGGCGGGTGCGGAACACTGAAGCTTTCTTT. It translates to CASSYRGRVRNTEAFF.

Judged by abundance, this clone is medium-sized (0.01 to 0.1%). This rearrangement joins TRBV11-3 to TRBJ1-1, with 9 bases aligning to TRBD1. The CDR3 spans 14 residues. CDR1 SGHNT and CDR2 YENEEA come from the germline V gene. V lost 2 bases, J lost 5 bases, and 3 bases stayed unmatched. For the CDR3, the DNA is TGTGCCAGCAGCTTAACAGGGGGCTTTACTGAAGCTTTCTTT. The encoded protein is CASSLTGGFTEAFF.

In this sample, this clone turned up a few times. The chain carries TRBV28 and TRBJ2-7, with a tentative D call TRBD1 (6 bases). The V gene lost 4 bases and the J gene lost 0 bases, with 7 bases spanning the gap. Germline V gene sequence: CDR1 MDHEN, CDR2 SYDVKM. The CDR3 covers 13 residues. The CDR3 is CASSSDSSYEQYF. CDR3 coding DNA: TGTGCCAGCAGTTCGGACAGCTCCTACGAGCAGTACTTC.

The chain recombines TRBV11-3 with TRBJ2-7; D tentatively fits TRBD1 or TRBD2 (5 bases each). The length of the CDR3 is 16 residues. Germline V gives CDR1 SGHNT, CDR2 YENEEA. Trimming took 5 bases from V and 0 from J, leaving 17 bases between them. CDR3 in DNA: TGTGCCAGCAGCCCCCGTGGGGGAGTGGGCTCCTACGAGCAGTACTTC. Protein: CASSPRGGVGSYEQYF.

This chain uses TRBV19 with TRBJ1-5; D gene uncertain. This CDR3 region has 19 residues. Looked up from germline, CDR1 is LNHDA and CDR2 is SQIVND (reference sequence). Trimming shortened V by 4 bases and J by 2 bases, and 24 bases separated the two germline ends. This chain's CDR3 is CASSKFSIREAKGNQPQHF. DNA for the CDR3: TGTGCCAGTAGTAAATTCTCAATTCGGGAGGCCAAAGGCAATCAGCCCCAGCATTTT.

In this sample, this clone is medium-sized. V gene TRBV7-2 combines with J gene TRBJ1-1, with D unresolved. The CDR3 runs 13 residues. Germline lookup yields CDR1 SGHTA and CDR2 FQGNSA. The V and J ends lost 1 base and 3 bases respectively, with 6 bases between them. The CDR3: CASSLGLHTEAFF. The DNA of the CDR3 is TGTGCCAGCAGCTTAGGGCTCCACACTGAAGCTTTCTTT.

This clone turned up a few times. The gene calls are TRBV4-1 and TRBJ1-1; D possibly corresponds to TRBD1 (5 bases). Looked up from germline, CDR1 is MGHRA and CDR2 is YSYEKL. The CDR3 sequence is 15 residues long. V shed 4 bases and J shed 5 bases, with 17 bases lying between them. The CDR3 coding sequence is TGCGCCAGCAGCCGCGGCGGGGCGGGCGGGACTGAAGCTTTCTTT. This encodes CASSRGGAGGTEAFF.

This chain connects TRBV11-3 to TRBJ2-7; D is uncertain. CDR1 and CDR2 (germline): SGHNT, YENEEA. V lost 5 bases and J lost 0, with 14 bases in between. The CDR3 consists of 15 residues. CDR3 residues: CASSPLGRPSYEQYF. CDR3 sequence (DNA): TGTGCCAGCAGCCCCCTCGGGCGACCCTCCTACGAGCAGTACTTC. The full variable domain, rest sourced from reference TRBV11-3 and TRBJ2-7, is EAGVVQSPRYKIIEKKQPVAFWCNPISGHNTLYWYLQNLGQGPELLIRYENEEAVDDSQLPKDRFSAERLKGVDSTLKIQPAELGDSAVYLCASSPLGRPSYEQYFGPGTRLTVT.

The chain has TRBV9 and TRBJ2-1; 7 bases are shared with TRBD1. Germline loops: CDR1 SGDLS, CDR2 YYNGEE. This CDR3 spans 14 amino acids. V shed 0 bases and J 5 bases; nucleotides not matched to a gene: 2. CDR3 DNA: TGTGCCAGCAGCGTAGTGGGACAGAACAATGAGCAGTTCTTC. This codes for CASSVVGQNNEQFF.

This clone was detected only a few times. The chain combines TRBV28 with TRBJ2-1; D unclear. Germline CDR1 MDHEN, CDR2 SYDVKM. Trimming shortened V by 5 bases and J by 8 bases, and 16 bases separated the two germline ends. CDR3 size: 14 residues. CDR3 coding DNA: TGTGCCAGCAGTACGCCTCGGGTGGGCGATGAGCAGTTCTTC. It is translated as CASSTPRVGDEQFF. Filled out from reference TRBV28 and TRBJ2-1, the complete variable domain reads DVKVTQSSRYLVKRTGEKVFLECVQDMDHENMFWYRQDPGLGLRLIYFSYDVKMKEKGDIPEGYSVSREKKERFSLILESASTNQTSMYLCASSTPRVGDEQFFGPGTRLTVL.

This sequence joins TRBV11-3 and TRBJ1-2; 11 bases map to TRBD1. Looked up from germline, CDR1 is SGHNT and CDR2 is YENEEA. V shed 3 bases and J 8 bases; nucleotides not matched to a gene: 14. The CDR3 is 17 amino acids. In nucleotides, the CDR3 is TGTGCCAGCAGCTTTGGACAGGGGGCGCCGAACTATGGCGGCTACACCTTC. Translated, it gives CASSFGQGAPNYGGYTF.

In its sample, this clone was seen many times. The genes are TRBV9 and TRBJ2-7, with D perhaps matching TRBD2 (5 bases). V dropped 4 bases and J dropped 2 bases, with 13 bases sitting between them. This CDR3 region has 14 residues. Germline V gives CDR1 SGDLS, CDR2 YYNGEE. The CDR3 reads CASSLREIPYEQYF. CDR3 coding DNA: TGTGCCAGCAGCTTGAGGGAGATCCCCTACGAGCAGTACTTC.

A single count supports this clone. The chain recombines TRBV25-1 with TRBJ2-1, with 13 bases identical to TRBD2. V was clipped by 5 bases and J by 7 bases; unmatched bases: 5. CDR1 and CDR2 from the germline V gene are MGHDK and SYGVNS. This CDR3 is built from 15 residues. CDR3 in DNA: TGTGCCAGCAGTACCTCGGGACTAGCGGGAAATGAGCAGTTCTTC. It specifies CASSTSGLAGNEQFF.

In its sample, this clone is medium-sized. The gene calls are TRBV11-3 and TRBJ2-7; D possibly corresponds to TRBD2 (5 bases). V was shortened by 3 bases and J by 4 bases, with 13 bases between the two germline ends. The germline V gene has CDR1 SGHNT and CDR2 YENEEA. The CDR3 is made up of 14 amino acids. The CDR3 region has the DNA TGTGCCAGCAGCTTGGCCGAGGGAGAGTACGAGCAGTACTTC. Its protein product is CASSLAEGEYEQYF.

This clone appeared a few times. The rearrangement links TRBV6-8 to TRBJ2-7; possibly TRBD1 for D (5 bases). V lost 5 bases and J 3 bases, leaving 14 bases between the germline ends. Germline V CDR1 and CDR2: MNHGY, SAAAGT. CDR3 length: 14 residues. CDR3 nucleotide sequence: TGTGCCAGCAGTGAGGACACGTACCGCTACGAGCAGTACTTC. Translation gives CASSEDTYRYEQYF.

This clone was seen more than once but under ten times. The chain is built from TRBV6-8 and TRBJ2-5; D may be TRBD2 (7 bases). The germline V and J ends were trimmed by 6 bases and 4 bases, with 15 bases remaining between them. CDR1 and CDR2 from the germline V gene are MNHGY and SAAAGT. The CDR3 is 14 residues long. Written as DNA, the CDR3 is TGTGCCAGCAGACTAGCGCCCAGGGGAGAGACCCAGTACTTC. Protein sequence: CASRLAPRGETQYF.

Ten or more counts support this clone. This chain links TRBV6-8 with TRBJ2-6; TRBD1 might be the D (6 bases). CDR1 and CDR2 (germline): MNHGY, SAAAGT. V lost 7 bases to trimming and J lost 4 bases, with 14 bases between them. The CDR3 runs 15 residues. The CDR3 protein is CASTTLGAGANVLTF. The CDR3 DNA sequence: TGTGCCAGCACGACTTTGGGGGCAGGGGCCAACGTCCTGACTTTC.

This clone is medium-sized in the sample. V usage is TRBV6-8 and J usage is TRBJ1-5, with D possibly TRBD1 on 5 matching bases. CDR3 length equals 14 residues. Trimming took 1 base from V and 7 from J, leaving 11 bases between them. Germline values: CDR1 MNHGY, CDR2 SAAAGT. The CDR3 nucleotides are TGTGCCAGCAGTTACTTGGGGGGAGGCCAGCCCCAGCATTTT. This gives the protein CASSYLGGGQPQHF.

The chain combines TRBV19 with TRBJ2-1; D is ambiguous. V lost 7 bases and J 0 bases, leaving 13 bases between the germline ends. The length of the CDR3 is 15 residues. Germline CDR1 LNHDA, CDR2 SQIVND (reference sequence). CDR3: CASTPHVNSYNEQFF. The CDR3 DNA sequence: TGTGCCAGTACCCCACACGTAAACTCCTACAATGAGCAGTTCTTC. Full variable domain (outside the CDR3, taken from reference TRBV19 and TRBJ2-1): DGGITQSPKYLFRKEGQNVTLSCEQNLNHDAMYWYRQDPGQGLRLIYYSQIVNDFQKGDIAEGYSVSREKKESFPLTVTSAQKNPTAFYLCASTPHVNSYNEQFFGPGTRLTVL.

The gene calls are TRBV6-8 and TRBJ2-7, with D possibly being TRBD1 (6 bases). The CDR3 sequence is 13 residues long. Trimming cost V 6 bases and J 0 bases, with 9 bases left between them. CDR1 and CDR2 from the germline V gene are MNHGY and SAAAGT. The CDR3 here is CASRQGDSYEQYF. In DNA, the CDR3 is TGTGCCAGCAGACAGGGTGACTCCTACGAGCAGTACTTC.

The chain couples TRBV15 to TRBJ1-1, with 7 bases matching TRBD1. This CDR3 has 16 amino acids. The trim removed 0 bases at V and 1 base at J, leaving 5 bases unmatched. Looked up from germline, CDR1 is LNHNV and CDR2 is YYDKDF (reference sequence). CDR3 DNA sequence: TGTGCCACCAGCAGAGAGGTCACAGGGGAGAACACTGAAGCTTTCTTT. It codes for CATSREVTGENTEAFF.